This T cell receptor beta chain originates from a study of CD8+CD57+ T cells in acquired aplastic anemia. Study information: Sorted CD4+ and CD8+ cells gave a mean 3.2 ug DNA, range about 0.19 to 27.4 ug. Study-level points and caveats: Under 35 was the count of CD8+ CDR3 sequences that patients shared with controls.

The CDR3 loop spans 13 amino acids. The V end lost 4 bases, the J end lost 7 bases, and 14 bases lay between the germline ends. The V gene's germline CDR1 is SGHNT and CDR2 YYREEE (reference sequence). In this sample, this clonotype turned up a few times. The antigen is undetermined. Those patients picked for sequencing had displayed CD8+CD57+ cell expansion on flow cytometry. Each patient had severe acquired aplastic anemia. Each patient gave a blood sample that was collected before any therapy had been received. Genomic DNA served as template for TCR beta VDJ and CDR3 profiling. TCRdb reprocessed the reads with MiXCR, giving one entry per CDR3 protein. This repertoire shows about 260,000 distinct CDR3 sequences, 82% found once; its top ten account for roughly two fifths.

This TCR came from a human donor with aplastic anemia. The genes are TRBV5-4 and TRBJ1-2; D unresolved. Specimen: sorted CD4+, CD8+, or CD8+CD57+ T cells (not recorded which) from PBMCs. CDR3 protein: CASSQTSAGGYTF. In nucleotides, the CDR3 is TGTGCCAGCAGCCAAACTAGCGCAGGTGGCTACACCTTC.